Shown below are 28 T cell receptor beta chains from a single sample sequenced in a study of T cells in Graves' hyperthyroidism and ophthalmopathy. Authors of the study amplified TCR beta CDR3 regions from RNA transcripts. The TCR CDR3 was amplified in a first-round RT-PCR using the HTBI primer set. TCRdb passed the multiplex PCR reads through MiXCR, listing each CDR3 protein once. Altogether a few hundred thousand distinct CDR3 sequences are present, 20% to 25% being singletons, with the ten largest covering around 67%. The sample was blood. The receptor source for this set is a man in his forties or fifties with Graves' hyperthyroidism.

The chain has TRBV30 and TRBJ2-2; D is tentatively TRBD1 or TRBD2 (6 bases each). The CDR3 extends over 15 amino acids. Trimming cost V 0 bases and J 3 bases, with 11 bases left between them. Germline V CDR1 and CDR2: GTSNPN, SVGIG (reference sequence). The CDR3, as DNA: TGTGCCTGGAGTGTAGGGGGGTTCCACACCGGGGAGCTGTTTTTT. It is translated as CAWSVGGFHTGELFF.

This clonotype was picked up many times. This chain uses TRBV3-1 with TRBJ1-1, with D perhaps matching TRBD1 (6 bases). This CDR3 is 13 amino acids long. CDR1 is LGHDT and CDR2 is YNNKEL in the germline V gene (reference sequence). Trimming removed 4 bases at V and 6 bases at J, with 12 bases between. The CDR3 nucleotides are TGTGCCAGCAGCCCCCTGGCAGGGGCTGAAGCTTTCTTT. This translates into CASSPLAGAEAFF.

For the CDR3, the DNA is TGTGCTACGCAGTGGGGGGAGGACTCCTACGAGCAGTACTTC. It is translated as CATQWGEDSYEQYF. The chain links TRBV6-1 to TRBJ2-7; possible D gene TRBD2, 6 bases. This CDR3 has 14 amino acids. Germline V lookup: CDR1 MNHNS, CDR2 SASEGT.

CDR3 sequence (DNA): TGTGCCAGCAGGAGACCGGGACTAGCGGGAATCGGGGAGCTGTTTTTT. Translated, it gives CASRRPGLAGIGELFF. The rearrangement links TRBV6-2 or TRBV6-3 to TRBJ2-2; TRBD2 matches at 13 bases. Germline CDR1 reads MNHEY; CDR2 reads SVGEGT. The CDR3 covers 16 residues. Germline trimming cut 6 bases from V and 7 bases from J; bases unmatched to any gene: 8.

In this sample, this clonotype turned up many times. The V and J genes are TRBV2 and TRBJ2-7; 8 nucleotides agree with TRBD1. The CDR3 loop spans 14 amino acids. Germline-derived CDR1 and CDR2 are SNHLY and FYNNEI. V dropped 6 bases and J dropped 2; count of bases not matched to a gene: 6. CDR3 region: CASRPTGVAYEQYF. The CDR3 DNA is TGTGCCAGCAGACCGACAGGGGTTGCCTACGAGCAGTACTTC.

The J gene is TRBJ2-2, the V gene TRBV24-1; TRBD2 matches at 11 bases. Per germline, CDR1 KGHDR and CDR2 SFDVKD. This CDR3 region has 16 residues. After removal of 3 bases from V and 8 bases from J, the junction contained 7 bases not matched to a gene. This CDR3 reads CATSDAIAGGPGELFF. DNA for the CDR3: TGTGCCACCAGTGATGCGATAGCGGGAGGGCCAGGGGAGCTGTTTTTT.

The chain joins TRBV5-1 to TRBJ2-1; the D gene could be TRBD1 or TRBD2 (5 bases each). The germline CDR1 and CDR2 sequences are SGHRS and YFSETQ. The CDR3 contains 12 residues. Trimming stripped 4 bases from V and 7 bases from J, with 9 bases between. DNA for the CDR3: TGCGCCAGCAGCGGGGACCAGAATGAGCAGTTCTTC. As protein: CASSGDQNEQFF.

This clonotype was counted between two and nine times. The V gene is TRBV18, the J gene TRBJ2-7; 10 bases line up with TRBD2. After removal of 1 base from V and 5 bases from J, the junction contained 5 bases not matched to a gene. The CDR3 loop spans 15 amino acids. Germline V gene data show CDR1 as KGHSH and CDR2 as LQKENI. CDR3 residues: CASSPQSGRVDEQYF. Here the CDR3 DNA reads TGTGCCAGCTCACCACAGAGCGGGAGGGTGGACGAGCAGTACTTC.

The chain has TRBV10-3 and TRBJ2-3, with 14 bases fitting TRBD2. CDR1 and CDR2 from the germline V gene are ENHRY and SYGVKD. Unmatched junction bases numbered 6, after V lost 6 bases and J lost 4 bases. The CDR3 has 16 amino acids. CDR3 bases: TGTGCCATCAGCGGGACTAGCGGGAGAAAGTCAGATACGCAGTATTTT. Translated: CAISGTSGRKSDTQYF.

As for this clonotype: A much more abundant neighbour one base away suggests this may be a read error. The chain couples TRBV7-2 to TRBJ2-3; D may be TRBD2 (5 bases). Germline values: CDR1 SGHTA, CDR2 FQGNSA. The CDR3 spans 13 residues. This chain's CDR3 is CASNLATARTQYF. The CDR3 DNA reads TGTGCCAGCAACTTAGCGACGGCCAGGACGCAGTATTTT.

The chain couples TRBV30 to TRBJ2-7; TRBD2 aligns across 7 bases. CDR3 length: 13 amino acids. The germline V gene has CDR1 GTSNPN and CDR2 SVGIG (reference sequence). The V gene end was trimmed by 5 bases and the J gene end by 3 bases; junction bases not matched to a gene: 7. CDR3 region: CAWALGGSYEQYF. In nucleotides, the CDR3 is TGTGCCTGGGCCCTGGGCGGGAGCTACGAGCAGTACTTC.

This clonotype was detected only a few times. The chain combines TRBV7-3 with TRBJ2-3; TRBD2 might be the D (6 bases). V lost 5 bases to trimming and J lost 9 bases, with 9 bases between them. Germline V CDR1 and CDR2: SGHTA, FQGTGA. CDR3 length: 11 residues. The CDR3 is CASSRDSTQYF. The CDR3 nucleotides are TGTGCCAGCAGCCGGGACTCCACGCAGTATTTT.

The gene calls are TRBV20-1 and TRBJ2-3; tentatively, D is TRBD2 (5 bases). There are 12 residues in the CDR3. Germline CDR1 and CDR2: DFQATT and SNEGSKA (reference sequence). The CDR3, as DNA: TGCAGCCCAGTTCCTCGGGGAGATACGCAGTATTTT. Residues: CSPVPRGDTQYF.

The rearrangement uses TRBV30 and TRBJ2-5, with D maybe TRBD2 (5 bases). CDR3 size: 13 residues. Trimming shortened V by 0 bases and J by 2 bases, and 7 bases separated the two germline ends. Germline V gives CDR1 GTSNPN, CDR2 SVGIG (reference sequence). The CDR3 coding sequence is TGTGCCTGGAGTGTAGCGGTGCAAGAGACCCAGTACTTC. It is translated as CAWSVAVQETQYF. Full variable domain (missing parts from reference TRBV30 and TRBJ2-5): SQTIHQWPATLVQPVGSPLSLECTVEGTSNPNLYWYRQAAGRGLQLLFYSVGIGQISSEVPQNLSASRPQDRQFILSSKKLLLSDSGFYLCAWSVAVQETQYFGPGTRLLVL.

This clonotype has a count of ten or more. The rearrangement joins TRBV12-3 or TRBV12-4 to TRBJ2-7, with D possibly matching TRBD2 (6 bases). This CDR3 has 18 residues. Deletions cut 4 bases from V and 1 base from J, with 23 bases between. CDR3 sequence: CASSSKPGVLWPSYEQYF. Here the CDR3 DNA reads TGTGCCAGCAGTTCAAAACCGGGGGTACTTTGGCCTTCCTACGAGCAGTACTTC.

This clonotype was detected many times. The chain links TRBV7-3 to TRBJ2-3, with 12 bases identical to TRBD2. Germline V CDR1 and CDR2: SGHTA, FQGTGA. This CDR3 spans 16 amino acids. V was pared by 5 bases and J by 6 bases, with 9 bases of the junction left unmatched. The CDR3 DNA reads TGTGCCAGCAGCCCTGACCGACTAGCGGGAGTGGATACGCAGTATTTT. This translates into CASSPDRLAGVDTQYF.

This clonotype was seen more than once but under ten times. The chain has TRBV12-3 or TRBV12-4 and TRBJ2-1; TRBD2 matches 14 bases. The V segment lost 6 bases and the J segment 5 bases; nucleotides outside the gene matches: 3. The CDR3 is 15 amino acids. CDR3: CASRRTSGRNNEQFF. Here the CDR3 DNA reads TGTGCCAGCAGACGGACTAGCGGGAGGAACAATGAGCAGTTCTTC.

This chain connects TRBV5-4 to TRBJ2-1; 9 bases match TRBD2. The J segment lost 1 base and the V segment lost 1 base, leaving 3 bases of the junction unmatched. The CDR3 has 16 residues. CDR1 is SGHNT and CDR2 is YYREEE in the germline V gene (reference sequence). This CDR3 is CASSLHSGSSYNEQFF. The DNA of the CDR3 is TGTGCCAGCAGCTTGCATAGCGGGAGTTCCTACAATGAGCAGTTCTTC.

This clonotype was recorded a few times. The rearrangement links TRBV27 to TRBJ2-7, with D perhaps matching TRBD1 (5 bases). Trimming took off 2 bases at V and 5 bases at J, with 13 bases between the two ends. The CDR3 loop spans 14 amino acids. Germline CDR1 MNHEY, CDR2 SMNVEV (reference sequence). The CDR3 spells CASSLTDLGDEQYF. The CDR3 nucleotides read TGTGCCAGCAGTTTAACAGACTTAGGGGACGAGCAGTACTTC.

This clonotype was recorded a few times. The J gene is TRBJ1-2, the V gene TRBV29-1; D is uncertain. This CDR3 spans 12 amino acids. Germline-derived CDR1 and CDR2 are SQVTM and ANQGSEA. V was clipped by 4 bases and J by 4 bases, with 10 bases between them. The CDR3 loop reads CSVVGDSYGYTF. The CDR3, as DNA: TGCAGCGTTGTTGGGGATAGCTATGGCTACACCTTC.

V is TRBV28 and J is TRBJ2-4, with 7 bases lining up with TRBD1. Germline CDR1 reads MDHEN; CDR2 reads SYDVKM. CDR3 length equals 12 residues. J was trimmed by 8 bases and V by 6 bases; bases with no gene match: 4. The CDR3 protein is CASSRQGDIQYF. The CDR3 bases are TGTGCCAGCAGCCGACAGGGAGACATTCAGTACTTC.

In this sample, this clonotype turned up many times. The gene calls are TRBV11-2 and TRBJ1-1; no firm D call. The germline V gene encodes CDR1 SGHAT and CDR2 FQNNGV. The CDR3 sequence is 15 residues long. Between the trimmed V and J ends, which lost 3 bases and 0 bases, there was a span of 11 bases. Here the CDR3 reads CASSFSGSLNTEAFF. The DNA for the CDR3 is TGTGCCAGCAGCTTTTCTGGGTCTCTGAACACTGAAGCTTTCTTT.

This chain joins TRBV19 and TRBJ2-7, with 10 bases lining up with TRBD1. Germline V CDR1 and CDR2: LNHDA, SQIVND (reference sequence). V was pared by 5 bases and J by 3 bases, with 7 bases of the junction left unmatched. The CDR3 totals 15 residues. The CDR3 DNA follows: TGTGCCAGTAGTCACTCGACAGGGGGCAGCTACGAGCAGTACTTC. As protein: CASSHSTGGSYEQYF. The full variable domain, rest sourced from reference TRBV19 and TRBJ2-7, is DGGITQSPKYLFRKEGQNVTLSCEQNLNHDAMYWYRQDPGQGLRLIYYSQIVNDFQKGDIAEGYSVSREKKESFPLTVTSAQKNPTAFYLCASSHSTGGSYEQYFGPGTRLTVT.

This chain connects TRBV7-3 to TRBJ2-1, with TRBD2 matching over 7 bases. The V gene's germline CDR1 is SGHTA and CDR2 FQGTGA. J was trimmed by 3 bases and V by 3 bases; bases with no gene match: 14. The CDR3 consists of 18 residues. The CDR3 region has the DNA TGTGCCAGCAGCTTCCTCCCTGGGACTACACCAATCTACAATGAGCAGTTCTTC. Its protein product is CASSFLPGTTPIYNEQFF.

V gene TRBV29-1 combines with J gene TRBJ1-2; D is undetermined. Looked up from germline, CDR1 is SQVTM and CDR2 is ANQGSEA. With 3 bases removed from V and 3 bases from J, the gap between germline ends came to 5 bases. This CDR3 is 11 amino acids long. The CDR3 DNA sequence: TGCAGCGTTGACAGTCACTATGGCTACACCTTC. Residues: CSVDSHYGYTF.

This chain joins TRBV10-3 and TRBJ1-3; no clear D. The CDR3 totals 18 residues. Trimming pared 10 bases from V and 0 bases from J, leaving 25 bases between. Germline V lookup: CDR1 ENHRY, CDR2 SYGVKD. CDR3 amino acids: CATFPSTSEASSGNTIYF. The CDR3, as DNA: TGTGCCACCTTCCCCTCGACATCAGAGGCGTCCTCTGGAAACACCATATATTTT.

This clonotype was detected once. The chain recombines TRBV15 with TRBJ1-2; D is undetermined. V lost 2 bases, J lost 8 bases, and 12 bases lay in between. Germline assignment: CDR1 LNHNV and CDR2 YYDKDF (reference sequence). The length of the CDR3 is 13 residues. CDR3 in amino acids: CATSRPTTGGYTF. The CDR3 DNA reads TGTGCCACCAGCAGACCAACTACCGGAGGCTACACCTTC.

The CDR3 sequence: CASSIAWAGNNEKLFF. The CDR3 DNA reads TGTGCCAGCAGTATCGCGTGGGCCGGGAATAATGAAAAACTGTTTTTT. This chain links TRBV6-1 with TRBJ1-4; no firm D call. Per the germline V gene, CDR1 is MNHNS and CDR2 is SASEGT. The CDR3 extends over 16 amino acids. Trimming took 5 bases from V and 4 from J, leaving 17 bases between them.